This TCR beta chain was recorded in a study of T cells after yellow fever vaccination. TCRdb re-analysed the 5' RACE reads in MiXCR, keeping a single row per CDR3 protein. Here the sample spans 450,000 to 550,000 distinct CDR3 sequences, 21% being singletons. This CDR3 contains 17 residues. V gave up 4 bases and J gave up 5 bases; unmatched junction bases: 12. Germline assignment: CDR1 SGHTA and CDR2 FQGTGA. This clonotype originated in a man between 18 and 29 years old who received the YFV17D yellow fever vaccine. This chain links TRBV7-3 with TRBJ2-2; TRBD2 aligns across 8 bases. The sequences come from PBMCs, collected roughly 20 days after the first yellow fever vaccination. The CDR3 DNA reads as TGTGCCAGCAGCTCAAACTCCGGGACTAGGGGTACCGGGGAGCTGTTTTTT. Its protein product is CASSSNSGTRGTGELFF.